The 23 T cell receptor beta chains presented below share a single source sample, sequenced in a study of post-analysis software for immune sequencing data. Whole-study results and caveats: A handful of TRBV segments appeared more often in patients than in controls, and TRBV5-6, TRBV5-1 and TRBV20-1 were among these.

Unique molecular identifiers were built into the TCR beta cDNA libraries. TCRdb re-derived calls from the PCR reads in MiXCR, one entry per CDR3 protein. The data hold under 200,000 distinct CDR3 sequences, with approximately 28% observed a single time. The antigens these receptors bind are not known. Source material: blood. These receptor sequences come from a girl under 18 with multiple sclerosis.

This sequence joins TRBV10-2 and TRBJ2-3; D is unresolved. The V gene's germline CDR1 is WSHSY and CDR2 SAAADI. The V end lost 8 bases, the J end lost 2 bases, and 11 bases lay between the germline ends. The CDR3 consists of 13 residues. The CDR3 sequence is CASSQAVTDTQYF. CDR3 coding DNA: TGCGCCAGCTCTCAGGCGGTCACAGATACGCAGTATTTT.

Of note for this clonotype: The germline gene is not matched at one end of the junction; a read error may be the cause. The rearrangement joins TRBV10-3 to TRBJ1-5; 7 bases agree with TRBD1. This CDR3 is 13 amino acids long. Per germline, CDR1 ENHRY and CDR2 SYGVKD. The CDR3 loop is CAIARDRDHPQHF. CDR3 DNA: TGTGCCATCGCCAGGGACAGAGATCACCCCCAGCATTTT.

This clonotype has a count of ten or more. The CDR3 protein is CSAGLAGDYEQYF. In DNA, the CDR3 is TGCAGTGCTGGCCTAGCGGGAGACTACGAGCAGTACTTC. The chain employs TRBV20-1 and TRBJ2-7; 10 bases line up with TRBD2. V lost 5 bases to trimming and J lost 3 bases; unmatched junction nucleotides: 4. The germline V gene has CDR1 DFQATT and CDR2 SNEGSKA (reference sequence). CDR3 size: 13 residues.

V usage is TRBV4-1 and J usage is TRBJ1-2; D perhaps matches TRBD1 (6 bases). Trimming pared 0 bases from V and 1 base from J, leaving 9 bases between. Germline-derived CDR1 and CDR2 are MGHRA and YSYEKL. There are 15 residues in the CDR3. CDR3 residues: CASSQDGTINYGYTF. CDR3 nucleotide sequence: TGCGCCAGCAGCCAAGATGGGACAATTAACTATGGCTACACCTTC.

V usage is TRBV28 and J usage is TRBJ1-2; possible D gene TRBD1, 6 bases. Germline V lookup: CDR1 MDHEN, CDR2 SYDVKM. V was trimmed by 6 bases and J by 6 bases, leaving 17 bases between them. The CDR3 length is 14 residues. The CDR3 sequence is CASRPRGGWDGYTF. CDR3 nucleotide sequence: TGTGCCAGCAGACCTAGGGGGGGCTGGGATGGCTACACCTTC.

In regard to this clonotype: A much larger clone differs from this one at a single base, so this may be a read error. The chain links TRBV4-2 to TRBJ2-5; D remains unclear. The CDR3 is made up of 14 amino acids. Germline V CDR1 and CDR2: LGHNA, YNFKEQ. CDR3 residues: CASNQDQSQETQYF. CDR3 nucleotides: TGTGCCAGCAACCAAGATCAATCGCAAGAGACCCAGTACTTC.

This clonotype was recorded a few times. The chain employs TRBV20-1 and TRBJ1-1; D gene ambiguous. Germline assignment: CDR1 DFQATT and CDR2 SNEGSKA (reference sequence). Trimming stripped 0 bases from V and 4 bases from J, with 12 bases between. The CDR3 is 14 amino acids. This CDR3 is CSARDGGSGTEAFF. The CDR3 bases are TGCAGTGCTAGAGATGGAGGGAGCGGCACTGAAGCTTTCTTT.

This clonotype was seen more than once but under ten times. The chain uses TRBV13 and TRBJ2-5; 7 bases agree with TRBD2. Near its end, the DNA agrees better with TRBJ2-7, so the J call may be wrong. Germline V CDR1 and CDR2: PRHDT, FYEKMQ (reference sequence). This CDR3 spans 13 amino acids. This CDR3 is CASSPWGGYEQYF. The DNA for the CDR3 is TGTGCCAGCAGCCCGTGGGGGGGTTACGAGCAGTACTTC.

V is TRBV3-1 and J is TRBJ2-1; D might be TRBD2 (6 bases). Looked up from germline, CDR1 is LGHDT and CDR2 is YNNKEL (reference sequence). V gave up 3 bases and J gave up 0 bases, with 21 bases separating them. The CDR3 has 19 amino acids. CDR3 region: CASSHGPAGHTLSYNEQFF. Written as DNA, the CDR3 is TGTGCCAGCAGCCACGGACCAGCGGGCCACACCCTCTCCTACAATGAGCAGTTCTTC.

This chain links TRBV12-3 or TRBV12-4 with TRBJ1-1; 7 nucleotides agree with TRBD1. Trimming removed 5 bases from V and 5 bases from J; junction bases left unmatched: 11. This CDR3 region has 15 residues. The CDR3: CASSPLKTGRTEAFF. DNA for the CDR3: TGTGCCAGCAGTCCCCTGAAGACAGGGAGAACTGAAGCTTTCTTT.

V usage is TRBV10-3 and J usage is TRBJ2-1, with D perhaps TRBD1 or TRBD2 (5 bases each). The DNA end lines up better with TRBJ2-7; the J call may be wrong. Germline lookup yields CDR1 ENHRY and CDR2 SYGVKD. The CDR3 totals 15 residues. CDR3 in DNA: TGTGCCATCAGTGAACCTGGAGGACATTACCCTGAGCAGTACTTC. Amino acids: CAISEPGGHYPEQYF.

A few counts support this clonotype. The V call is TRBV12-3 or TRBV12-4, the J call TRBJ2-5, with TRBD1 identical over 7 bases. The last part of the DNA fits TRBJ2-7 better; the J call may be wrong. This CDR3 is 14 amino acids long. DNA for the CDR3: TGTGCCAGCAGCTACGGCAGGGGGATTTACGAGCAGTACTTC. Translating it yields CASSYGRGIYEQYF.

This clonotype has a count of ten or more. Its ends do not fully match the called genes, so a read error is possible. The rearrangement joins TRBV6-5 to TRBJ1-2; D is perhaps TRBD1 (6 bases). There are 15 residues in the CDR3. Germline V lookup: CDR1 MNHEY, CDR2 SVGAGI. The CDR3 DNA sequence: TGTGCCAACAGTTCCTCGGGGGCAGGTCACTATGGCTACACCTTC. It encodes CANSSSGAGHYGYTF.

By its share, this clonotype is medium-sized. The genes are TRBV3-1 and TRBJ2-1; 9 bases line up with TRBD1. CDR3 length: 18 residues. With 2 bases clipped from V and 10 bases from J, the junction kept 18 bases outside the gene matches. Per the germline V gene, CDR1 is LGHDT and CDR2 is YNNKEL (reference sequence). In DNA form, the CDR3 reads TGTGCCAGCAGCCAAATCCTTGTCCGGGACAGGGTATTACGAGAGCAGTTCTTC. Its protein product is CASSQILVRDRVLREQFF.

This clonotype was counted a few times. The chain joins TRBV3-1 to TRBJ2-1, with TRBD2 identical over 12 bases. Unmatched junction bases numbered 6, after V lost 4 bases and J lost 5 bases. The CDR3 sequence is 16 residues long. Germline V gene lookup returns CDR1 LGHDT and CDR2 YNNKEL (reference sequence). CDR3 sequence reads: CASSLLGLAGNNEQFF. CDR3 DNA sequence: TGTGCCAGCAGCCTCCTTGGACTAGCGGGAAACAATGAGCAGTTCTTC.

A few counts support this clonotype. The V gene is TRBV12-3 or TRBV12-4, the J gene TRBJ2-5; D is perhaps TRBD2 (7 bases). The CDR3 runs to 16 residues. The V and J ends lost 2 bases and 11 bases respectively, with 24 bases between them. CDR3 sequence (DNA): TGTGCCAGCAGTTTAAGGGGGGGGGCATCTCACAATGAGCAGTACTTC. It specifies CASSLRGGASHNEQYF.

This clonotype was seen ten or more times. The chain combines TRBV5-1 with TRBJ2-7, with 7 bases lining up with TRBD2. The CDR3 has 14 amino acids. Germline V lookup: CDR1 SGHRS, CDR2 YFSETQ. Trimming at V came to 4 bases and at J to 5 bases, leaving 9 bases not matched to a gene. The CDR3 coding sequence is TGCGCCAGCAGCCTGGGGGGGGTTGGGAACGAGCAGTACTTC. It yields the protein CASSLGGVGNEQYF.

Notes on this clonotype: A much larger clone differs from this one at a single base, so this may be a read error. The rearrangement joins TRBV5-1 to TRBJ2-5; D is perhaps TRBD2 (5 bases). The germline V gene has CDR1 SGHRS and CDR2 YFSETQ. This CDR3 has 14 residues. V lost 0 bases to trimming and J lost 4 bases, with 10 bases between them. The CDR3 bases are TGCGCCAGCAGCTTGGAGGTACGGGGAGAGACCCAGTACTTC. It codes for CASSLEVRGETQYF.

Many counts were recorded for this clonotype. This chain uses TRBV12-3 or TRBV12-4 with TRBJ1-5; a weak D match, TRBD1 (5 bases). The CDR3 loop spans 16 amino acids. The V end was cut by 2 bases, the J end by 5 bases, with 16 bases between. The CDR3 loop is CASSLRRGGYYQPQHF. The CDR3 DNA reads TGTGCCAGCAGTTTACGGAGGGGCGGGTATTATCAGCCCCAGCATTTT.

Only a few counts were recorded for this clonotype. The chain employs TRBV15 and TRBJ1-5; TRBD1 matches at 7 bases. CDR1 is LNHNV and CDR2 is YYDKDF in the germline V gene (reference sequence). This CDR3 is 15 amino acids long. The V gene end was trimmed by 4 bases and the J gene end by 0 bases; junction bases not matched to a gene: 3. The CDR3 sequence is CATSIYRGSNQPQHF. The CDR3 DNA sequence: TGTGCCACCAGCATATACAGGGGTAGCAATCAGCCCCAGCATTTT.

This clonotype was counted between two and nine times. This chain uses TRBV27 with TRBJ2-7, with D maybe TRBD1 (6 bases). V lost 5 bases, J lost 5 bases, and 13 bases lay in between. The CDR3 consists of 13 residues. Per germline, CDR1 MNHEY and CDR2 SMNVEV (reference sequence). DNA for the CDR3: TGTGCCAGCAGTCCCCGGACAGCAAACGAGCAGTACTTC. Its protein product is CASSPRTANEQYF.

This clonotype was observed a few times. CDR3 coding DNA: TGTGCCAGCAGTGAACAGGGAGGGACTGAAGCTTTCTTT. Translation gives CASSEQGGTEAFF. V is TRBV6-4 and J is TRBJ1-1, with D possibly TRBD1 on 6 matching bases. This CDR3 region has 13 residues. Germline loops: CDR1 MRHNA, CDR2 SNTAGT. Trimming removed 3 bases at V and 5 bases at J, with 10 bases between.

To note about this clonotype: A read error may be the cause here, since a much bigger clone is one base away. The CDR3 here is CASSLGWRETQYF. The CDR3 coding sequence is TGTGCCAGCAGTTTGGGTTGGCGAGAAACCCAGTACTTC. The rearrangement uses TRBV12-3 or TRBV12-4 and TRBJ2-5; D call uncertain. The ends were cut back, 3 bases at V and 8 bases at J, with 13 bases in the middle. The CDR3 covers 13 residues.